This T cell receptor (beta chain) was observed in a study of identical twins (dated by TCRdb to about 2016). Regarding the study in general: The study deep-sequenced TCR alpha and beta repertoires from monozygotic twins, unrelated adults of various ages and cord blood to test whether fetal clonotypes persist. To rule out contamination, replicate twin experiments were performed at different times with different library preparation protocols.

A word on this clonotype: Its antigen target is currently unknown. Per-nucleotide qualities are absent, and no much larger clonotype sits a single base away.

From its cysteine to its phenylalanine, the CDR3 spans 16 amino acids. Kept here is only the CDR3 DNA, which spans 48 bases and is read in frame from base 1. Via the germline V gene (reference sequence), CDR1 is DFQATT and CDR2 SNEGSKA. Compared with germline, V lacks 2 bases and J lacks 4 bases; bases without a gene match: 7. The library came from 5' RACE. TCRdb shows the sequencer as Illumina HiSeq 2000. Template switching added a universal primer binding site, and the final cDNA carried a unique molecular identifier that allowed TCR cDNA molecules to be counted accurately. Specific primers in the conserved constant-segment region were used to synthesize first-strand cDNA for the TCR alpha and beta chains. Each cDNA library was double barcoded, with a SMART-Mk sample barcode plus Illumina barcodes, to control for contamination. TruSeq adapter sequences along with Illumina sample barcodes were introduced in two successive PCR steps. Sequencing of the TCR alpha and beta cDNA libraries was done on the Illumina HiSeq platform using custom primers. Turning to the authors' computational methods: Unique molecular identifiers were extracted from raw reads with MiGEC, and CDR3 positions were determined with MiXCR. Recombination models were inferred per individual with the repgenHMM and IGoR tools using an EM algorithm. Shared clonotype analysis was performed with the tcR package in R, normalizing sharing by the product of cloneset sizes. To study raw recombination without the effects of thymic and clonal selection, out-of-frame nonproductive sequences were analyzed. In-frame beta chains were kept once TCRdb had trimmed the public reads at Q25 with fastp and called clones with MiXCR. Each entry is one CDR3 protein sequence, shown with its most common DNA and genes. The V and J calls and clone size are TCRdb's, not the authors'. This sample holds 300,000 to 400,000 distinct CDR3 sequences; 12% were observed only once. The ten biggest clones cover approximately 7.5% of the sample.

What the study reported, not specific to this receptor: Excess twin sharing in beta out-of-frame sequences was weaker because fewer shared sequences lowered the signal-to-noise ratio. Out-of-frame TCR alpha sharing in monozygotic twins was systematically underestimated by recombination models, whereas sharing between unrelated individuals was in agreement with the recombination models. Compared with coincidental sharing between unrelated individuals, out-of-frame TCR alpha sequences shared between twins showed an excess of sequences with low generation probability. Because the same donors could not be followed over many years, conclusions were based on cross-sectional statistical analysis. Invariant T cells such as MAIT and iNKT could partly confound zero-insertion analyses, although diverse VJ usage argued against such confounding for most clonotypes. Fewer insertions were carried by abundant cord blood beta clonotypes, a similar but weaker trend appeared in young adult naive repertoires, and no such trend appeared in memory repertoires.

All donors were healthy Caucasians. The twin cohort comprised three pairs of female monozygotic twins, all aged roughly 18 to 30 years. CD4+ and CD8+ T cell populations were isolated with positive isolation kits from Invitrogen. The same sample was also studied in work on yellow fever vaccine responses in identical twins. The second study reports: The T cell response to vaccination in identical twins was reported by the authors to appear partly convergent and partly personalized. Focusing on identical twins, the study followed the T cell clones that responded to the vaccine, and did so with precision.

Material: CD8+ T cells sorted from blood. This TCR was sampled from a woman aged 18-29 years in good health. The chain links TRBV20-1 with TRBJ2-3; a stretch of 12 junction bases matches TRBD2. The CDR3 region: CSARPETSGSADTQYF. In nucleotide form, the sequence is TGCAGTGCTAGACCCGAGACTAGCGGGAGTGCAGATACGCAGTATTTT.